This is a list of T cell receptor beta chains from one sample in a study of OX40 agonist ivuxolimab in advanced cancers. TCRdb's table, derived via immunoSEQ multiplex PCR, lists solely in-frame clones and lacks some. In the table there are 50,000 to 65,000 clones, around 88% of which are singletons. Sequences were derived from CD4+ or CD8+ T cells sorted from blood, sampled in a trial of the OX40 agonist ivuxolimab. These receptors were taken from an adult with an advanced solid tumor such as melanoma, head and neck, liver or kidney cancer. Each CDR3 is given with its conserved first and last residue. A D gene is named only where the DNA matches it firmly. Size values are once, few and many counts, or a class for expanded clones, and some rows have none.

size	V	J	D	CDR3	DNA
few	TRBV10-3	TRBJ2-5	NA	CAISESGETQYF	TGTGCCATCAGTGAGTCCGGAGAGACCCAGTACTTC
NA	TRBV7-9	TRBJ2-3	NA	CASSPWGDTQYF	TGTGCCAGCAGCCCCTGGGGGGATACGCAGTATTTT
NA	TRBV5-4	TRBJ2-5	NA	CASSLVQTETQYF	TGTGCCAGCAGCTTGGTCCAGACTGAGACCCAGTACTTC
NA	TRBV13	TRBJ2-1	TRBD2	CASSPPRLAGGENEQFF	TGTGCCAGCAGCCCCCCGAGGCTAGCGGGGGGGGAGAATGAGCAGTTCTTC
NA	TRBV5-6	TRBJ2-1	TRBD1	CASSFRDRGLYEQFF	TGTGCCAGCAGCTTCCGGGACAGGGGGCTATATGAGCAGTTCTTC
NA	TRBV10-3	TRBJ2-2	NA	CAIRAGTIRTGELFF	TGTGCCATCAGGGCCGGGACAATTCGGACCGGGGAGCTGTTTTTT
NA	TRBV10-3	TRBJ2-2	NA	CAIKGGITGELFF	TGTGCCATCAAAGGCGGCATCACCGGGGAGCTGTTTTTT
once	TRBV6-6	TRBJ1-4	NA	CASSYSSGEREKLFF	TGTGCCAGCAGTTACTCTTCTGGGGAGAGGGAAAAACTGTTTTTT
NA	TRBV5-1	TRBJ1-2	TRBD1	CASSLVPGGTYGYTF	TGCGCCAGCAGCTTGGTTCCAGGGGGGACCTATGGCTACACCTTC
NA	TRBV11-3	TRBJ1-4	TRBD1	CASSLAFLGQGVGEKLFF	TGTGCCAGCAGCTTAGCCTTCCTCGGACAGGGGGTAGGCGAAAAACTGTTTTTT
NA	TRBV30	TRBJ2-7	TRBD1	CAWSTGGREQYF	TGTGCCTGGAGCACAGGGGGGAGGGAGCAGTACTTC
NA	TRBV6-1	TRBJ2-5	TRBD1	CASTRDRQETQYF	TGTGCCAGCACCCGGGACAGACAAGAGACCCAGTACTTC
once	TRBV27	TRBJ1-2	TRBD1	CASSSTGGGGYTF	TGTGCCAGCAGTTCAACAGGGGGAGGCGGCTACACCTTC
NA	TRBV30	TRBJ1-4	NA	CALGQGGEKLFF	TGTGCCCTTGGGCAGGGCGGTGAAAAACTGTTTTTT
NA	TRBV11-1	TRBJ2-7	NA	CASSQYPGRGYF	TGTGCCAGCAGCCAATACCCCGGGAGAGGGTACTTC
NA	TRBV4-1	TRBJ2-7	NA	CASSQDEGFQQYF	TGCGCCAGCAGCCAAGATGAGGGATTCCAGCAGTACTTC
NA	TRBV9	TRBJ2-3	NA	CASSVGQGFTDTQYF	TGTGCCAGCAGCGTAGGGCAGGGGTTCACAGATACGCAGTATTTT
NA	TRBV6-6	TRBJ2-6	NA	CASSPRRAGANVLTF	TGTGCCAGCAGCCCCAGGAGGGCTGGGGCCAACGTCCTGACTTTC
NA	TRBV30	TRBJ2-1	NA	CAWSASGVAEQFF	TGTGCCTGGAGTGCATCAGGGGTGGCTGAGCAGTTCTTC
NA	TRBV27	TRBJ1-1	NA	CASMSRGMNTEAFF	TGTGCCAGCATGTCCAGGGGCATGAACACTGAAGCTTTCTTT
NA	TRBV5-1	TRBJ2-1	NA	CASSSQGRNEQFF	TGCGCCAGCAGCTCCCAGGGGAGAAATGAGCAGTTCTTC
NA	TRBV27	TRBJ2-7	NA	CASSLNGFGSYEQYF	TGTGCCAGCAGTTTAAATGGGTTCGGATCCTACGAGCAGTACTTC
NA	TRBV5-1	TRBJ2-6	NA	CASSPKWTGANVLTF	TGCGCCAGCAGCCCGAAATGGACTGGGGCCAACGTCCTGACTTTC
NA	TRBV6-1	TRBJ1-1	NA	CATLEGRNMNTEAFF	TGTGCCACCCTCGAGGGACGGAACATGAACACTGAAGCTTTCTTT
NA	TRBV5-1	TRBJ1-5	NA	CASSLQGTSNQPQHF	TGCGCCAGCAGCCTGCAGGGGACAAGCAATCAGCCCCAGCATTTT
NA	TRBV6-5	TRBJ1-2	TRBD1	CASGTGVGYGYTF	TGTGCCAGCGGGACAGGGGTGGGCTATGGCTACACCTTC
NA	TRBV6-5	TRBJ2-3	TRBD2	CASRRGTSGADTQYF	TGTGCCAGCAGACGTGGGACTAGCGGTGCAGATACGCAGTATTTT
NA	TRBV7-2	TRBJ1-1	NA	CASSLKGTVTMNTEAFF	TGTGCCAGCAGCTTAAAGGGGACGGTAACCATGAACACTGAAGCTTTCTTT
NA	TRBV14	TRBJ1-2	NA	CASSQDRKYGYTF	TGTGCCAGCAGCCAAGACAGGAAGTATGGCTACACCTTC
NA	TRBV10-3	TRBJ2-7	TRBD1	CAITEPGQGYEQYF	TGTGCCATCACTGAACCGGGACAGGGCTACGAGCAGTACTTC
once	TRBV9	TRBJ2-5	TRBD1	CASSAGQGVETQYF	TGTGCCAGCAGCGCTGGACAGGGGGTAGAGACCCAGTACTTC
NA	TRBV19	TRBJ1-2	NA	CASSRQVNYGYTF	TGTGCCAGTAGTCGGCAGGTTAACTATGGCTACACCTTC
NA	TRBV5-8	TRBJ2-7	NA	CASLTFRDNAGEQYF	TGTGCCAGCCTCACCTTCCGGGACAACGCAGGCGAGCAGTACTTC
once	TRBV15	TRBJ2-7	TRBD2	CATSKSSGSSYEQYF	TGTGCCACCAGCAAGTCTAGCGGGAGCTCCTACGAGCAGTACTTC
NA	TRBV30	TRBJ2-5	NA	CAWDRSRGGTQYF	TGTGCCTGGGACCGCTCCCGCGGCGGGACCCAGTACTTC
NA	TRBV14	TRBJ2-7	NA	CASSRARDYEQYF	TGTGCCAGCAGCCGGGCGAGGGACTACGAGCAGTACTTC
NA	TRBV7-9	TRBJ2-3	TRBD2	CASSLTSGGADTQYF	TGTGCCAGCAGCCTAACTAGCGGGGGGGCAGATACGCAGTATTTT
NA	TRBV5-8	TRBJ2-2	TRBD2	CASSSGLLARANTGELFF	TGTGCCAGCAGCTCGGGACTACTCGCGCGCGCGAACACCGGGGAGCTGTTTTTT
few	TRBV7-2	TRBJ2-1	NA	CASSLAGRRDEQFF	TGTGCCAGCAGCTTAGCGGGCAGGCGGGATGAGCAGTTCTTC
NA	TRBV19	TRBJ1-2	TRBD1	CASVPGQGNYGYTF	TGTGCCAGTGTCCCGGGACAGGGGAACTATGGCTACACCTTC
NA	TRBV5-6	TRBJ2-3	NA	CASSLGLTPSTDTQYF	TGTGCCAGCAGCTTGGGACTAACCCCCAGCACAGATACGCAGTATTTT